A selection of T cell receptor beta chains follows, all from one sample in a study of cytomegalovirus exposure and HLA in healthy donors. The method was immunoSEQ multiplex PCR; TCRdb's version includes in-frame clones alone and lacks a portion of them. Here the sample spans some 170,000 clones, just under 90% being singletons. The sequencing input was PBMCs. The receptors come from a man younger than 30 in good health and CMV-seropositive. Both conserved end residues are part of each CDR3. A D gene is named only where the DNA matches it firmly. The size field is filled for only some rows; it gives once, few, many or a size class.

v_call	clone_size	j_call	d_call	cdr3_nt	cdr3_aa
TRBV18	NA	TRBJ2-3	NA	TGTGCCAGCTCAGCTACCCAAGAATCTAGCACAGATACGCAGTATTTT	CASSATQESSTDTQYF
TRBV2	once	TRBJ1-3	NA	TGTGCCAGCAGTGTAATGCGGGGCTCTGGAAACACCATATATTTT	CASSVMRGSGNTIYF
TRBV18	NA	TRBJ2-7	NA	TGTGCCAGCTCCGGGAACAGGGGAGGCTCCTACGAGCAGTACTTC	CASSGNRGGSYEQYF
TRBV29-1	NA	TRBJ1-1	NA	TGCAGCGTTGGTCGGGGAACAGAGAACACTGAAGCTTTCTTT	CSVGRGTENTEAFF
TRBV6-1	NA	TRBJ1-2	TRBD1	TGTGCCAGCAGTGAAGCCGACAGGGGGACATATGGCTACACCTTC	CASSEADRGTYGYTF
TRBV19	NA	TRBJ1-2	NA	TGTGCCAGTAGTGACGACATACCCTATGGCTACACCTTC	CASSDDIPYGYTF
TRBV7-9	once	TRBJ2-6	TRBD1	TGTGCCAGCAGCGAAACAGGGGGCGCAGCTCGGTATGGGGCCAACGTCCTGACTTTC	CASSETGGAARYGANVLTF
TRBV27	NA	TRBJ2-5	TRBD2	TGTGCCAGCTCAAGGAGAGGTAGCGGGAGAAGGGGGTACCAAGAGACCCAGTACTTC	CASSRRGSGRRGYQETQYF
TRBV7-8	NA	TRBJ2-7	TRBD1	TGTGCCAGCAGCTTAGAAATGGGGACAGGGGACTCCTACGAGCAGTACTTC	CASSLEMGTGDSYEQYF
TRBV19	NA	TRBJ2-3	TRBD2	TGTGCCAGCGGGACTAGCGGGAGAGGGGGTGCCGATACGCAGTATTTT	CASGTSGRGGADTQYF
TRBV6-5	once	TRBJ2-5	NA	TGTGCCAGCAACCCTGCAGGGGCGGAGACCCAGTACTTC	CASNPAGAETQYF
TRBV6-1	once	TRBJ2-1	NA	TGTGCCAGCAGTGAAATGTTCGCGTCTCGAGAGCAGTTCTTC	CASSEMFASREQFF
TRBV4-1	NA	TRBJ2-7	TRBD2	TGCGCCAGCAGCCAGGGACTACGCTACGAGCAGTACTTC	CASSQGLRYEQYF
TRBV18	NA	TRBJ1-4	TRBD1	TGTGCCAGCTCACCTGGGACAGGCGAAAAACTGTTTTTT	CASSPGTGEKLFF
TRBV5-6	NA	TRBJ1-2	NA	TGTGCCAGCAGCTTGGGCGCAGGGAATTTCTATGGCTACACCTTC	CASSLGAGNFYGYTF
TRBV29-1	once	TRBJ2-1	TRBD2	TGCAGCTATGGTTCCCGACGCGGGAGTGATCCTCCTACAAGGGGCAATGAGCAGTTCTTC	CSYGSRRGSDPPTRGNEQFF
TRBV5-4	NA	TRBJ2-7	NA	TGTGCCAGCAGCACAGGTACGGTCCATAGGTACGAGCAGTACTTC	CASSTGTVHRYEQYF
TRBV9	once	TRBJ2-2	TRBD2	TGTGCCAGCAGCGTAGCTACGGGAGGGTTCACCGGGGAGCTGTTTTTT	CASSVATGGFTGELFF
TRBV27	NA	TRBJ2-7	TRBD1	TGTGCCAGCAGTTTATCGGGACAGGGGTCGCGGGAGCAGTACTTC	CASSLSGQGSREQYF
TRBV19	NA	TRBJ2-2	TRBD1	TGTGCCAGTCTATTGACAGGGGTAGGCACCGGGGAGCTGTTTTTT	CASLLTGVGTGELFF
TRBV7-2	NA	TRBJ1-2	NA	TGTGCCAGCAGCTTAGGGAGGTACACTCATGGCTACACCTTC	CASSLGRYTHGYTF
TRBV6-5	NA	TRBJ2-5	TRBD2	TGTGCCAGCAGTCTAGCGGGGGCCCAAGAGACCCAGTACTTC	CASSLAGAQETQYF
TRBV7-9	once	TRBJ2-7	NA	TGTGCCAGCAGCTCCCAAAACTACGAGCAGTACTTC	CASSSQNYEQYF